The next 2 T cell receptor beta chains were all read from a single sample in a study of blood T cell repertoires in COVID-19. This table comes from immunoSEQ multiplex PCR, and its TCRdb copy is limited to in-frame clones, with some not included. The data contain about 230,000 clones, roughly 81% of them singletons. Source material: peripheral blood. These receptors were taken from a man aged 40-50 years with acute or convalescent COVID-19.

The rearrangement links TRBV23-1 to TRBJ2-3; no definite D call. TRBV23-1 falls under the ORF class, with uncertain function. CDR3 length: 15 amino acids. The ends were cut back, 3 bases at V and 0 bases at J, with 10 bases in the middle. The CDR3: CASSHPPTSTDTQYF. The CDR3 DNA follows: TGCGCCAGCAGTCATCCCCCTACTAGCACAGATACGCAGTATTTT.

The rearrangement joins TRBV19 to TRBJ2-3, with a weak D call TRBD1 (6 bases). The V and J ends lost 3 bases and 4 bases respectively, with 14 bases between them. Germline assignment: CDR1 LNHDA and CDR2 SQIVND (reference sequence). CDR3 length equals 15 residues. The CDR3, as DNA: TGTGCCAGTAGTATTAAAGGCCCAGGGGCAGATACGCAGTATTTT. As protein: CASSIKGPGADTQYF.